These 19 T cell receptor beta chains were all obtained from the same sample, sequenced in a study of control samples from healthy donors and cancer patients. Libraries were prepared by immunoSEQ multiplex PCR; TCRdb keeps only in-frame clonotypes and omits some of them. The sample holds about 140,000 clones, 91% seen once. The sample taken for sequencing was blood. Receptors originate from a man younger than 35 in good health.

The chain carries TRBV13 and TRBJ2-3; no definite D call. In germline, CDR1 is PRHDT, CDR2 FYEKMQ (reference sequence). The CDR3 extends over 14 amino acids. The ends were cut back, 6 bases at V and 0 bases at J, with 10 bases in the middle. The CDR3 DNA reads as TGTGCCAGCAGAACACGGTCTAGCACAGATACGCAGTATTTT. Amino acid sequence: CASRTRSSTDTQYF.

The chain joins TRBV19 to TRBJ1-4; 7 nucleotides match TRBD1. CDR1 and CDR2 from the germline V gene are LNHDA and SQIVND (reference sequence). The CDR3 consists of 12 residues. With V trimmed by 9 bases and J by 6 bases, 4 bases remained unmatched. The CDR3 bases are TGTGCCAGCGGGACAGCGCATGAAAAACTGTTTTTT. Amino acids: CASGTAHEKLFF. Based on the CDR3 plus reference TRBV19 and TRBJ1-4, the full variable domain is DGGITQSPKYLFRKEGQNVTLSCEQNLNHDAMYWYRQDPGQGLRLIYYSQIVNDFQKGDIAEGYSVSREKKESFPLTVTSAQKNPTAFYLCASGTAHEKLFFGSGTQLSVL.

This clone was seen just once. The chain is built from TRBV18 and TRBJ2-2; 9 bases are shared with TRBD1. V trimming: 0 bases; J trimming: 0 bases; junction bases outside the gene matches: 2. Germline CDR1 reads KGHSH; CDR2 reads LQKENI. The CDR3 covers 17 residues. The CDR3 DNA reads as TGTGCCAGCTCACCACCCACAGGGGGCGCGAACACCGGGGAGCTGTTTTTT. This encodes CASSPPTGGANTGELFF.

This clone has a handful of counts. The junction differs from germline at one of its ends, possibly a read error. The chain recombines TRBV6-4 with TRBJ2-1; a weak D match, TRBD2 (5 bases). The CDR3 loop spans 13 amino acids. The V gene's germline CDR1 is MRHNA and CDR2 SNTAGT. The CDR3 sequence is CASSLDSNNEQFF. The DNA for the CDR3 is TGTGCCAGCAGCCTGGACTCCAACAATGAGCAGTTCTTC.

The chain links TRBV2 to TRBJ1-2; D is unclear. The CDR3 spans 14 residues. Trimming pared 1 base from V and 6 bases from J, leaving 12 bases between. Germline V gene sequence: CDR1 SNHLY, CDR2 FYNNEI. The CDR3 sequence is CASSEVGGENGYTF. CDR3 coding DNA: TGTGCCAGCAGTGAAGTAGGTGGGGAGAATGGCTACACCTTC.

The table lists this clone with a count of one. The genes are TRBV11-1 and TRBJ1-1; D remains unclear. This CDR3 is 13 amino acids long. The germline V and J ends were trimmed by 1 base and 1 base, with 4 bases remaining between them. Germline values: CDR1 SGHAT, CDR2 FQDESV (reference sequence). CDR3 sequence reads: CASSLGWNTEAFF. In nucleotides, the CDR3 is TGTGCCAGCAGCTTAGGTTGGAACACTGAAGCTTTCTTT.

The rearrangement joins TRBV23-1 to TRBJ1-2, with 7 bases identical to TRBD1. TRBV23-1 counts as an open reading frame of uncertain function. This CDR3 is 16 amino acids long. The ends lost 1 base at V and 4 bases at J; junction bases unmatched: 9. CDR3 amino acids: CASSQLGRGLIYGYTF. The CDR3 region has the DNA TGCGCCAGCAGTCAATTAGGCAGGGGGTTAATCTATGGCTACACCTTC.

V gene TRBV18 combines with J gene TRBJ2-7, with 11 bases matching TRBD2. This CDR3 contains 16 residues. In germline, CDR1 is KGHSH, CDR2 LQKENI. J gave up 5 bases and V 3 bases, and 9 bases lay outside the gene matches. The CDR3 protein is CASSPGLADMGHEQYF. The CDR3 bases are TGTGCCAGCTCACCGGGACTAGCGGACATGGGCCACGAGCAGTACTTC.

This clone was observed a few times. The V gene is TRBV4-1, the J gene TRBJ1-6, with no clear D. Trimming took 0 bases from V and 5 from J, leaving 8 bases between them. Germline CDR1 reads MGHRA; CDR2 reads YSYEKL. CDR3 length: 15 amino acids. The CDR3 region has the DNA TGCGCCAGCAGCCAAGAGTGGCACGATAATTCACCCCTCCACTTT. Its protein is CASSQEWHDNSPLHF.

The chain carries TRBV11-2 and TRBJ2-2; 10 bases match TRBD2. The J segment lost 6 bases and the V segment lost 1 base, leaving 8 bases of the junction unmatched. Looked up from germline, CDR1 is SGHAT and CDR2 is FQNNGV. The CDR3 is 17 amino acids. CDR3 protein: CASSLAPPGLAAGELFF. As DNA, the CDR3 is TGTGCCAGCAGCTTAGCCCCGCCTGGACTAGCGGCCGGGGAGCTGTTTTTT.

J is TRBJ2-5 and V is TRBV5-6; 10 positions agree with TRBD2. Germline CDR1 is SGHDT and CDR2 is YYEEEE. V trimming: 2 bases; J trimming: 5 bases; junction bases outside the gene matches: 9. This CDR3 spans 16 amino acids. CDR3 DNA: TGTGCCAGCAGCTTCGGGAGCGGGGGGGGCTCGGAGACCCAGTACTTC. Translated, it gives CASSFGSGGGSETQYF. The complete variable domain, with remaining parts taken from reference TRBV5-6 and TRBJ2-5, reads DAGVTQSPTHLIKTRGQQVTLRCSPKSGHDTVSWYQQALGQGPQFIFQYYEEEERQRGNFPDRFSGHQFPNYSSELNVNALLLGDSALYLCASSFGSGGGSETQYFGPGTRLLVL.

Written as DNA, the CDR3 is TGTGCCAGCAGTTACAAAGGGAAAAACATTCAGTACTTC. It codes for CASSYKGKNIQYF. The chain uses TRBV6-5 and TRBJ2-4; unclear D gene. Deletions cut 2 bases from V and 4 bases from J, with 6 bases between. CDR1 is MNHEY and CDR2 is SVGAGI in the germline V gene. CDR3 length: 13 residues.

The rearrangement joins TRBV5-6 to TRBJ1-4; the match to TRBD1 covers 8 bases. There are 16 residues in the CDR3. Unmatched junction bases numbered 12, after V lost 4 bases and J lost 7 bases. Germline lookup yields CDR1 SGHDT and CDR2 YYEEEE. CDR3 sequence (DNA): TGTGCCAGCAGCCGGGGGACAGGCCACTCTTCTGAAAAACTGTTTTTT. Amino acids: CASSRGTGHSSEKLFF.

The chain links TRBV7-2 to TRBJ1-1; the D is unclear. V was trimmed by 2 bases and J by 8 bases, leaving 27 bases between them. The CDR3 extends over 18 amino acids. CDR1 and CDR2 (germline): SGHTA, FQGNSA. Written as DNA, the CDR3 is TGTGCCAGCAGCTTAACCCTTTTTCCCGGGTTAATCCCTATGGAAGCTTTCTTT. Protein product: CASSLTLFPGLIPMEAFF.

Concerning this clone itself: The same CDR3 arises from other DNA sequences in this sample as well. This chain links TRBV4-1 with TRBJ1-1, with D possibly TRBD1 on 6 matching bases. The germline V gene encodes CDR1 MGHRA and CDR2 YSYEKL. The CDR3 covers 15 residues. Trimming shortened V by 1 base and J by 1 base, and 10 bases separated the two germline ends. The DNA of the CDR3 is TGCGCCAGCAGCCAAGGAGGGGGGGGGAACACTGAAGCTTTCTTT. Protein sequence: CASSQGGGGNTEAFF.

V and J are TRBV10-3 and TRBJ2-5, with D possibly TRBD2 on 5 matching bases. The CDR3 extends over 16 amino acids. Germline V gives CDR1 ENHRY, CDR2 SYGVKD. V was trimmed by 4 bases and J by 1 base, leaving 16 bases between them. The DNA for the CDR3 is TGTGCCATCAGTGTACGTTCGGCGAGCGGCCAAGAGACCCAGTACTTC. Its protein product is CAISVRSASGQETQYF.

V is TRBV7-9 and J is TRBJ1-2; D gene uncertain. Germline lookup yields CDR1 SEHNR and CDR2 FQNEAQ (reference sequence). The V and J ends lost 3 bases and 5 bases respectively, with 13 bases between them. CDR3 length: 14 residues. DNA of the CDR3: TGTGCCAGCAGCTTGGGCGGATTTGGTTATGGCTACACCTTC. Protein sequence: CASSLGGFGYGYTF.

This clone has only one observation. The chain joins TRBV11-2 to TRBJ1-6; the D is unclear. The germline gives CDR1 SGHAT, CDR2 FQNNGV. The CDR3 contains 14 residues. CDR3 DNA: TGTACCACTGCCCCGGGTTTCCATAATTCACCCCTCCACTTT. Encoded protein: CTTAPGFHNSPLHF.

The chain couples TRBV10-3 to TRBJ2-5; 7 bases are shared with TRBD1. The V gene's germline CDR1 is ENHRY and CDR2 SYGVKD. J gave up 3 bases and V 3 bases, and 1 base lay outside the gene matches. This CDR3 comprises 13 residues. The CDR3 region is CAISDRGKETQYF. The CDR3 DNA sequence: TGTGCCATCAGTGACAGGGGGAAAGAGACCCAGTACTTC.